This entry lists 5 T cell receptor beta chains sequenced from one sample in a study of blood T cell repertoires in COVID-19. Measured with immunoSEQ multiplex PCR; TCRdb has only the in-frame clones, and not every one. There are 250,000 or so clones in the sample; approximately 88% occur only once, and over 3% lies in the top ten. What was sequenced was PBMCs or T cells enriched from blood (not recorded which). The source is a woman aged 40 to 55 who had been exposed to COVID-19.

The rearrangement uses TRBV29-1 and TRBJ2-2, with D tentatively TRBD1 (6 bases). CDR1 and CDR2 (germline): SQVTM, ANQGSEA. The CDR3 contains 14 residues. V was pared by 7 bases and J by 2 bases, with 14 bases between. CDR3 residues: CSGRTATNTGELFF. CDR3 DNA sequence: TGCAGCGGCCGGACAGCAACCAACACCGGGGAGCTGTTTTTT.

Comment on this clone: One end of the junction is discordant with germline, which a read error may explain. The CDR3 DNA reads TGTGCCGGCAGGACTAGCGGGGGGATTGGGCAAGAGACCCAGTACTTC. It yields the protein CAGRTSGGIGQETQYF. V and J are TRBV2 and TRBJ2-5, with TRBD2 matching 14 bases. Germline V gives CDR1 SNHLY, CDR2 FYNNEI. The CDR3 has 16 amino acids.

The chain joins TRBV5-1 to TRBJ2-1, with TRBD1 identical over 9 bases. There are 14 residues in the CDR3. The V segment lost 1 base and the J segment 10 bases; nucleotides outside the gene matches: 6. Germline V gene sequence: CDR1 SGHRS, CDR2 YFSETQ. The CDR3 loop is CASSLQADRGEQFF. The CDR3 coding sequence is TGCGCCAGCAGCTTGCAAGCAGACAGGGGGGAGCAGTTCTTC.

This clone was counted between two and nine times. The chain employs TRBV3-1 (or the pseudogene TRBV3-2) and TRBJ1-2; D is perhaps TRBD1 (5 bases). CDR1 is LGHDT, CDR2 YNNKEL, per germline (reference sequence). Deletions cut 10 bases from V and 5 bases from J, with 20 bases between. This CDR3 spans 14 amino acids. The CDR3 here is CATSEARGKYGYTF. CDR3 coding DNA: TGTGCCACGAGCGAGGCAAGGGGCAAGTATGGCTACACCTTC.

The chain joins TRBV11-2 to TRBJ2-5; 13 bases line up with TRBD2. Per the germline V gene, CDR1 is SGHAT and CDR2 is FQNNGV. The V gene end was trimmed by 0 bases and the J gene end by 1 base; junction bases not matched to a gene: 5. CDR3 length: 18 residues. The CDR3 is CASSLEGRLAGGQETQYF. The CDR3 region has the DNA TGTGCCAGCAGCTTAGAGGGGCGACTAGCGGGGGGCCAAGAGACCCAGTACTTC. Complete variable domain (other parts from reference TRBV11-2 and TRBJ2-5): EAGVAQSPRYKIIEKRQSVAFWCNPISGHATLYWYQQILGQGPKLLIQFQNNGVVDDSQLPKDRFSAERLKGVDSTLKIQPAKLEDSAVYLCASSLEGRLAGGQETQYFGPGTRLLVL.